The 7 T cell receptor beta chains given below trace back to one sample, sequenced in a study of metastatic and nonmetastatic thyroid tumors. Before thyroid surgery, none of the patients had received any treatment. TCRdb called clones again from the PCR reads with MiXCR. Altogether 15,000 to 20,000 clones are present, approximately 23% being singletons, with the ten largest covering approximately 7%. Material for sequencing was adjacent normal tissue. The receptors come from a female donor with papillary thyroid cancer or a benign thyroid nodule (not recorded which). Some clones in this sample may be carry-over from other donors' samples.

The sample holds many counts of this clone. The J gene is TRBJ2-1, the V gene TRBV19, with D unclear. In germline, CDR1 is LNHDA, CDR2 SQIVND (reference sequence). Trimming removed 10 bases at V and 10 bases at J, with 17 bases between. This CDR3 comprises 12 residues. CDR3 sequence reads: CATLQSPREQFF. The CDR3 bases are TGTGCCACCCTCCAAAGCCCCCGGGAGCAGTTCTTC.

The rearrangement links TRBV4-1 to TRBJ1-2; perhaps TRBD1 as D (5 bases). The CDR3 consists of 13 residues. CDR1 MGHRA and CDR2 YSYEKL come from the germline V gene. V was clipped by 1 base and J by 8 bases, with 11 bases between them. The CDR3 DNA reads as TGCGCCAGCAGCCAAGCCGACAGCCGCGGCTACACCTTC. It specifies CASSQADSRGYTF.

This clone was recorded at least ten times. The chain joins TRBV4-2 to TRBJ1-3; D possibly corresponds to TRBD1 (5 bases). The ends were cut back, 0 bases at V and 4 bases at J, with 10 bases in the middle. Germline V CDR1 and CDR2: LGHNA, YNFKEQ. The CDR3 is made up of 15 amino acids. This CDR3 reads CASSQEGGEGNTIYF. The CDR3 DNA is TGTGCCAGCAGCCAAGAGGGAGGGGAGGGAAACACCATATATTTT.

The genes are TRBV25-1 and TRBJ1-2; D might be TRBD1 (5 bases). V was pared by 6 bases and J by 4 bases, with 15 bases between. The length of the CDR3 is 14 residues. Germline V gene lookup returns CDR1 MGHDK and CDR2 SYGVNS. The CDR3 DNA sequence: TGTGCCAGCAGGTACCACAGGTTCTTCTATGGCTACACCTTC. It yields the protein CASRYHRFFYGYTF.

In its sample, this clone was seen many times. The chain employs TRBV7-8 and TRBJ1-1; TRBD1 might be the D (6 bases). V was cut by 2 bases and J by 5 bases, with 15 bases left in between. Germline V lookup: CDR1 SGHVS, CDR2 FQNEAQ. The CDR3 contains 15 residues. The CDR3 coding sequence is TGTGCCAGCAGCTTAATTGGGGGGCCGGGAACTGAAGCTTTCTTT. It translates to CASSLIGGPGTEAFF.

This clone is medium-sized. This sequence joins TRBV10-2 and TRBJ2-5, with a possible D match to TRBD1 (6 bases). Germline values: CDR1 WSHSY, CDR2 SAAADI. Between the trimmed V and J ends, which lost 0 bases and 4 bases, there was a span of 12 bases. This CDR3 has 15 residues. Here the CDR3 DNA reads TGCGCCAGCAGTGAGTCGGACAGAGGGGTAGAGACCCAGTACTTC. It yields the protein CASSESDRGVETQYF.

This clone was picked up a small number of times. The V and J genes are TRBV19 and TRBJ2-2, with D hard to call. The CDR3 sequence is 11 residues long. Germline V gives CDR1 LNHDA, CDR2 SQIVND (reference sequence). The germline V and J ends were trimmed by 8 bases and 1 base, with 2 bases remaining between them. CDR3 DNA sequence: TGTGCCAGTGGGAACACCGGGGAGCTGTTTTTT. It codes for CASGNTGELFF.